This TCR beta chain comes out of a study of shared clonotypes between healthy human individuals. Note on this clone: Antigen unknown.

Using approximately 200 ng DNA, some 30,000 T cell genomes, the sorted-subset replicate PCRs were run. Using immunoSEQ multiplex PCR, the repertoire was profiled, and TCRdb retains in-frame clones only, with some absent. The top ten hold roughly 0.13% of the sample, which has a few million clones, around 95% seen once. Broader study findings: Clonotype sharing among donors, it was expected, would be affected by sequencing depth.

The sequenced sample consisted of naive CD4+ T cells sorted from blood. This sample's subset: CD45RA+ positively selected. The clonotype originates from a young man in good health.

The CDR3 sequence is CASSGHPPGGNSPLHF. The CDR3 nucleotides are TGCGCCAGCAGCGGGCACCCACCGGGCGGTAATTCACCCCTCCACTTT. V gene TRBV5-1 combines with J gene TRBJ1-6; no firm D call. V was pared by 4 bases and J by 6 bases, with 17 bases between. CDR3 length: 16 residues. Germline V gene data show CDR1 as SGHRS and CDR2 as YFSETQ.